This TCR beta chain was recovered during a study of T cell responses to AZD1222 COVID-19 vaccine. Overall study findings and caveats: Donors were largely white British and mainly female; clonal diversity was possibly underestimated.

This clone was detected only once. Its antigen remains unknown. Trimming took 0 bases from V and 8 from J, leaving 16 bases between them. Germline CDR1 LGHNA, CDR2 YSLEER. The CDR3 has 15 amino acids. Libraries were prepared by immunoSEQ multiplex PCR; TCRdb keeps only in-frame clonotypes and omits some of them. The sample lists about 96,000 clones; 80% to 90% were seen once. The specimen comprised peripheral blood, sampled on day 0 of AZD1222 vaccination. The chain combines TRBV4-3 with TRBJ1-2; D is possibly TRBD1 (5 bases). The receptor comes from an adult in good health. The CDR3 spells CASSQDTQGSGGYTF. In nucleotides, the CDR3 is TGCGCCAGCAGCCAAGATACCCAGGGTTCGGGGGGCTACACCTTC.